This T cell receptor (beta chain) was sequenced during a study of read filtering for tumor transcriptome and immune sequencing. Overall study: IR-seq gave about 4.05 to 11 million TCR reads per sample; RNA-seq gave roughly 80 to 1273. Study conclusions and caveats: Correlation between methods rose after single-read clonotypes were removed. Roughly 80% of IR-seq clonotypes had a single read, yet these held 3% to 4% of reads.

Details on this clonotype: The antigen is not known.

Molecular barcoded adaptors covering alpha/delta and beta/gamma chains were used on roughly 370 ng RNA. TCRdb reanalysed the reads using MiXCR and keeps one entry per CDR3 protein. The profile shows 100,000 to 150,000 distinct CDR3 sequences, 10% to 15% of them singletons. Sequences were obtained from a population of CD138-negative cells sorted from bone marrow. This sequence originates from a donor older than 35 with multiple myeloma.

The CDR3 nucleotides read TGCAGTGCTATAAAACAGCCGAACTCTGGAAACACCATATATTTT. Its translation is CSAIKQPNSGNTIYF. The chain joins TRBV20-1 to TRBJ1-3; D is ambiguous. Between the trimmed V and J ends, which lost 4 bases and 0 bases, there was a span of 13 bases. Germline V gene data show CDR1 as DFQATT and CDR2 as SNEGSKA (reference sequence). The CDR3 runs to 15 residues.